A selection of T cell receptor beta chains follows, all from one sample in a study of CD8+ T cells in alopecia areata. Sequencing used immunoSEQ multiplex PCR; TCRdb keeps in-frame clones, though not all of them. The sample holds fewer than 200,000 clones; around three fifths are singletons and the top ten take roughly 15%. The sequenced sample was CD4+ T cells sorted from blood, obtained at week 0. The origin of the receptors is a human donor with alopecia areata. CDR3s include the opening cysteine and the closing phenylalanine or tryptophan.

v_call	cdr3_aa
TRBV11-2	CASSLVYEQYF
TRBV2	CASTSSTGPYGYTF
TRBV6-1	CASSIGSQETQYF
TRBV19	CASSMVGRTEAFF
TRBV7-6	CASSPGQGWSNTEAFF
TRBV30	CAWSVLARSDGYTF
TRBV25-1	CASSEYLGGASEQYF
TRBV5-1	CASSLDGFTEAFF
TRBV30	CAWTGISGANVLTF
TRBV2	CASNQLGGSGYTF
TRBV7-9	CASSLTGRVSGNTIYF
TRBV5-1	CASSRTDSYGYTF
TRBV7-2	CASSGAGTSYSGELFF
TRBV5-6	CASTDRWQGTDAQYF
TRBV5-6	CASSLVGRSEGF
TRBV29-1	CSASGTGRDGYTF
TRBV7-2	CASSADANTGELFF
TRBV7-2	CASSRRSGGITDTQYF
TRBV29-1	CSVAQETQYF
TRBV7-9	CASSPGQETQYF
TRBV27	CASSANRVNTEAFF
TRBV11-2	CASSLQQGVTDTQYF
TRBV7-2	CASFRGRTYNEQFF
TRBV7-8	CASSLAGVSGANVLTF
TRBV30	CACYTRSYGYTF
TRBV30	CASTLTGELFF
TRBV27	CASSFHEDTQYF
TRBV29-1	CSVEQGAANNEQFF
TRBV28	CASSPWGSKRSNQPQHF
TRBV7-9	CASSSAGGIYEQFF